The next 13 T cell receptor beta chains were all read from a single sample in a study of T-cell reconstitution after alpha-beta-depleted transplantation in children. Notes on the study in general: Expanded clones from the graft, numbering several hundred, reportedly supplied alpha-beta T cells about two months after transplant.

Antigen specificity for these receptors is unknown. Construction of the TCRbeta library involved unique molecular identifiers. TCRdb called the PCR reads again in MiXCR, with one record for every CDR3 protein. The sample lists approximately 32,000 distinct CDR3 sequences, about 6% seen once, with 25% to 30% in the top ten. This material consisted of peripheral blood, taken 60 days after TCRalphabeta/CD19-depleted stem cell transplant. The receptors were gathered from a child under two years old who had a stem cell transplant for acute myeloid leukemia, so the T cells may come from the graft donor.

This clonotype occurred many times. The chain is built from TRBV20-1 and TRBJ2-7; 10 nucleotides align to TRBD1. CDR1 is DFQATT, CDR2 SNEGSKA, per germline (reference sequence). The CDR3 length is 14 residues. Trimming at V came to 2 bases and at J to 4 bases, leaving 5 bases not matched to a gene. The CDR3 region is CSARIPGQGYEQYF. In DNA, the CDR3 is TGCAGTGCTAGAATCCCGGGACAGGGGTACGAGCAGTACTTC.

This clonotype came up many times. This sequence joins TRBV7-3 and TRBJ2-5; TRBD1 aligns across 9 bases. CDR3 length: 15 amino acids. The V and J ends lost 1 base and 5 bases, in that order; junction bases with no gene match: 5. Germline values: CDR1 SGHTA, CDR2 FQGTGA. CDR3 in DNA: TGTGCCAGCAGCTTAAATCGGGGACAGGGCGAGACCCAGTACTTC. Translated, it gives CASSLNRGQGETQYF. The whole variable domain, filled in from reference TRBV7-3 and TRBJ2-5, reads GAGVSQTPSNKVTEKGKYVELRCDPISGHTALYWYRQSLGQGPEFLIYFQGTGAADDSGLPNDRFFAVRPEGSVSTLKIQRTERGDSAVYLCASSLNRGQGETQYFGPGTRLLVL.

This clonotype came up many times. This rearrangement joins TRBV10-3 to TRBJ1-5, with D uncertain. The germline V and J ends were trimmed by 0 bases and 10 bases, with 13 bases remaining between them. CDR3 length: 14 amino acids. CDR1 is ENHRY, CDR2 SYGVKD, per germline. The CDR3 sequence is CAISESELFRPQHF. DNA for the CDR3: TGTGCCATCAGTGAGTCCGAGTTGTTCAGACCCCAGCATTTT.

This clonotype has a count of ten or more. The CDR3 sequence is CASSLGGDEQYF. The CDR3 nucleotides read TGTGCCAGCAGCTTAGGGGGGGACGAGCAGTACTTC. This chain uses TRBV7-9 with TRBJ2-7; D is perhaps TRBD2 (6 bases). The ends were cut back, 1 base at V and 5 bases at J, with 6 bases in the middle. The CDR3 extends over 12 amino acids. Germline V gives CDR1 SEHNR, CDR2 FQNEAQ (reference sequence).

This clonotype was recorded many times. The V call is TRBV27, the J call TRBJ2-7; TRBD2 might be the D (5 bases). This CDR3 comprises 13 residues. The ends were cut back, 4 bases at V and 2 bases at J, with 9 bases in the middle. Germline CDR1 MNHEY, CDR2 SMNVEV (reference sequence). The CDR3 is CASSWTFPYEQYF. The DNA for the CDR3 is TGTGCCAGCAGTTGGACTTTCCCCTACGAGCAGTACTTC.

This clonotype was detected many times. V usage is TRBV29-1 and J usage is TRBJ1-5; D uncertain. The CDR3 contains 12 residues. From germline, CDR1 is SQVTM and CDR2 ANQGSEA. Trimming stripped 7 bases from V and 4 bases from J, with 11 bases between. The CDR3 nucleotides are TGCAGCGCCAGACGCTTAAATCAGCCCCAGCATTTT. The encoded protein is CSARRLNQPQHF.

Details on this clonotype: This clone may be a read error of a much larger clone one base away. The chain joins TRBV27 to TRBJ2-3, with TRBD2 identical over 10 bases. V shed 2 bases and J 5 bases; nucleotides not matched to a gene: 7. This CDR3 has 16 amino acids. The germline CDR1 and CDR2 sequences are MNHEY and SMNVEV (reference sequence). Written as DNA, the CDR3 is TGTGCCAGCAGTTTACTCAGCGGGAGGGCCGGAGATACGCAGTATTTT. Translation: CASSLLSGRAGDTQYF.

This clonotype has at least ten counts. The CDR3 reads CASSAGGLSGTYNEQFF. The CDR3 nucleotides read TGTGCCAGCAGCGCGGGGGGACTAAGCGGGACCTACAATGAGCAGTTCTTC. The chain uses TRBV7-9 and TRBJ2-1; 8 bases are shared with TRBD2. CDR1 SEHNR and CDR2 FQNEAQ come from the germline V gene (reference sequence). V gave up 5 bases and J gave up 2 bases; unmatched junction bases: 11. CDR3 length equals 17 residues. The variable domain in full, with the rest retrieved from reference TRBV7-9 and TRBJ2-1, is DTGVSQNPRHKITKRGQNVTFRCDPISEHNRLYWYRQTLGQGPEFLTYFQNEAQLEKSRLLSDRFSAERPKGSFSTLEIQRTEQGDSAMYLCASSAGGLSGTYNEQFFGPGTRLTVL.

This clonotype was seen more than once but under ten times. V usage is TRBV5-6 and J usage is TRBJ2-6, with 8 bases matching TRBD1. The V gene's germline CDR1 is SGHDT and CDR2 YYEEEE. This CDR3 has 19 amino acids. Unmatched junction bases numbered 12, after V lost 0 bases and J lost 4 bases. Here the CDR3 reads CASSLEYFKDRAGANVLTF. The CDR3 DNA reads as TGTGCCAGCAGCTTGGAATACTTCAAGGACAGGGCGGGGGCCAACGTCCTGACTTTC.

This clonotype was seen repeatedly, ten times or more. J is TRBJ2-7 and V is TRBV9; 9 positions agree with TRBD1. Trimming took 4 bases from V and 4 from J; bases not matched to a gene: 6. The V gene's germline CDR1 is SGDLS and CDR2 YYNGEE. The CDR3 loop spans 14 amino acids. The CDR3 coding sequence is TGTGCCAGCAGCCCCGACAGGGGGTCTTACGAGCAGTACTTC. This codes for CASSPDRGSYEQYF.

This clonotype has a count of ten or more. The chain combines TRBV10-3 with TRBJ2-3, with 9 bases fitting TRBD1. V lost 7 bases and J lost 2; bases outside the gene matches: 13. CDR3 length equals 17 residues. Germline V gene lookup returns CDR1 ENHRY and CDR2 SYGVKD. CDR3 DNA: TGTGCCATCACCAGGACAGGGGCCGCTGGGCCCACAGATACGCAGTATTTT. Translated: CAITRTGAAGPTDTQYF.

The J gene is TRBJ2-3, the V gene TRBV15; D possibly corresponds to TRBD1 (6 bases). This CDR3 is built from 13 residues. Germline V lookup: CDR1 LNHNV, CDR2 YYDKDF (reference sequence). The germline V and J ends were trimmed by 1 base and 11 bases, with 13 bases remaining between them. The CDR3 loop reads CATSRVEGGGQYF. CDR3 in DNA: TGTGCCACCAGCAGAGTGGAAGGGGGTGGGCAGTATTTT.

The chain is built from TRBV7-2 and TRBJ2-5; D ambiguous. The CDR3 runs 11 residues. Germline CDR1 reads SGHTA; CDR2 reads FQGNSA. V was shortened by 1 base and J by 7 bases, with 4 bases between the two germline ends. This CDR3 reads CASSLDVTQYF. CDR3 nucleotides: TGTGCCAGCAGCTTAGACGTGACCCAGTACTTC.